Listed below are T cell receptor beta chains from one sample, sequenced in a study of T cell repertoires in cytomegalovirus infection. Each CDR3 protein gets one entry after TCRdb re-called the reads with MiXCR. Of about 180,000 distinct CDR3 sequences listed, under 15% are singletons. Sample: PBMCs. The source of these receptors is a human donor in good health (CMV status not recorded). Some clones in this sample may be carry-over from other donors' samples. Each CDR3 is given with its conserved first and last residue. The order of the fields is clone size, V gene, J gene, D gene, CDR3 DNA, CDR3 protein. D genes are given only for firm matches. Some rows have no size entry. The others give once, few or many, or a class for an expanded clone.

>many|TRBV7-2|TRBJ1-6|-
TGTGCCAGCAGCTTACCCCCCTCTTTTAATTCACCCCTCCACTTT
CASSLPPSFNSPLHF
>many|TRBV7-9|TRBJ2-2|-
TGTGCCAGCAGCTTCGCTCGGGGCACCGGGGAGCTGTTTTTT
CASSFARGTGELFF
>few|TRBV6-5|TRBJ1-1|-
TGTGCCAGCCGGTCGAGGAACACTGAAGCTTTCTTT
CASRSRNTEAFF
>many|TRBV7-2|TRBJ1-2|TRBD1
TGTGCCAGCAGCTCGAGGGGGCAGGGACAAGGTCGCTACACCTTC
CASSSRGQGQGRYTF
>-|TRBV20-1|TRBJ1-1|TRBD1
TGCAGTGCTAGCAGCCCAGGGGGCTTGAACACTGAAGCTTTCTTT
CSASSPGGLNTEAFF
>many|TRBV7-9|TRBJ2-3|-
TGTGCCAGCAGCTTCCCACCCCGGGACCCACCCTTCACAGATACGCAGTATTTT
CASSFPPRDPPFTDTQYF
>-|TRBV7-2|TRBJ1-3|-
TGTGCCAGCAGCTTAGGCCCAGTCAGCTCTGGAAACACCATATATTTT
CASSLGPVSSGNTIYF
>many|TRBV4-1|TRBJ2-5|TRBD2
TGCGCCAGCAGCCAAGAGGGCGGGAGTGTGGGAGAGACCCAGTACTTC
CASSQEGGSVGETQYF
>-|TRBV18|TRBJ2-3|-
TGTGCCAGCTCACGAGAGACGGGCACAGATACGCAGTATTTT
CASSRETGTDTQYF
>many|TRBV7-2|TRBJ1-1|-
TGTGCCAGCAGTTTTCGGGTATACACTGAAGCTTTCTTT
CASSFRVYTEAFF
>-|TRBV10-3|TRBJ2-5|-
TGTGCCATCAGGGACAGCCTAGAGACCCAGTACTTC
CAIRDSLETQYF
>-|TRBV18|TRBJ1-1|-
TGTGCCAGCTCCCGGTCGAACACTGAAGCTTTCTTT
CASSRSNTEAFF
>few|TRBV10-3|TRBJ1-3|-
TGTGCCATCAGTGCCCAGGGCTTCTCTGGAAACACCATATATTTT
CAISAQGFSGNTIYF
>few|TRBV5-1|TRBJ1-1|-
TGCGCCAGCAGCCTGGAACGGACGGGGAACACTGAAGCTTTCTTT
CASSLERTGNTEAFF
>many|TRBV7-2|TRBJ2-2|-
TGTGCCAGCAGCTCACCGGGAGTAGCACCGAACACCGGGGAGCTGTTTTTT
CASSSPGVAPNTGELFF
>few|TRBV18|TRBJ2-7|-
TGTGCCAGCTCACCACCCGGGACCCCAGCATACGAGCAGTACTTC
CASSPPGTPAYEQYF
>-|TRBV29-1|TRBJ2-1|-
TGCAGCGTTGAAGCCCTCCTAGCCTACAATGAGCAGTTCTTC
CSVEALLAYNEQFF
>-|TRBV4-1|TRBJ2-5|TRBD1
TGCGCCAGCTCGGGACAGGGAGCGGAGACCCAGTACTTC
CASSGQGAETQYF
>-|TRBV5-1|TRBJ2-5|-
TGCGCCAGCAGCTTGGATCCCCGACCGCAAGAGACCCAGTACTTC
CASSLDPRPQETQYF
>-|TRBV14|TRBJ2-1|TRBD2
TGTGCCAGCAGCCAAGATGTGGGACTAGCGGGAGGGCCTGTTGAGCAGTTCTTC
CASSQDVGLAGGPVEQFF
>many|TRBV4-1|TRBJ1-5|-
TGCGCCAGCAGCCAAGGTTCCTCCTTTAGCAATCAGCCCCAGCATTTT
CASSQGSSFSNQPQHF
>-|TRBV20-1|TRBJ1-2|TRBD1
TGCAGTGCTAGAGACCCCGGACAGGGACGCGGCTACACCTTC
CSARDPGQGRGYTF
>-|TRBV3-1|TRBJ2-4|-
TGTGCCAGCAGCCAAGTCGGGGGAGGTTTGGCCAAAAACATTCAGTACTTC
CASSQVGGGLAKNIQYF
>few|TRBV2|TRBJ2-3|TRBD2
TGTGCCAGCAGAACTAGCGGGGGGGCCTCAGATACGCAGTATTTT
CASRTSGGASDTQYF
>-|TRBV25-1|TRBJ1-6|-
TGTGCCAGCAGTGAAGGGCTGGTTACAGGCCGGGTAAATTCACCCCTCCACTTT
CASSEGLVTGRVNSPLHF
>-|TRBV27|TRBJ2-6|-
TGTGCCAGCAGTCTCCAGAGCTCTGGGGCCAACGTCCTGACTTTC
CASSLQSSGANVLTF
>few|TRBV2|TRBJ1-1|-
TGTGCCAGCAGTGAAGCGCAGGGGACAATTTTTCGGACTGAAGCTTTCTTT
CASSEAQGTIFRTEAFF
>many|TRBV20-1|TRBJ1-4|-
TGCAGTGCTCCCGGGGGGTGGAGTGAAAAACTGTTTTTT
CSAPGGWSEKLFF
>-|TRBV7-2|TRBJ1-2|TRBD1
TGTGCCAGCAGCTTATCGGGACAGATTTATGGCTACACCTTC
CASSLSGQIYGYTF
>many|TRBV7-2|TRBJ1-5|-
TGTGCCAGCAGCCCTCCGACAGTTAGCAATCAGCCCCAGCATTTT
CASSPPTVSNQPQHF